This T cell receptor (beta chain) was sequenced during a study of Ad26.COV2.S vaccination and SARS-CoV-2 variants (TCRdb year 2021). About the full investigation: Vaccine-arm donors were drawn from COV1001, a multicentre, randomized, double-blind, placebo-controlled phase I-IIa trial of Ad26.COV2.S in healthy adults. A total of roughly 30 samples were included in the TCR-sequenced set, comprising some 20 Ad26.COV2.S vaccine recipients, 5 placebo recipients and 8 SARS-CoV-2 convalescent individuals. Dosing of Ad26.COV2.S was intramuscular, at either 5x10^10 or 1x10^11 viral particles, delivered as one shot or as two shots spaced 56 days apart. Throughout the experiments and outcome assessment, investigators stayed blinded to trial group allocation. Trial participants were randomized into five groups of five: low-dose or high-dose Ad26.COV2.S given once or twice, or placebo on both occasions. Sequencing of the TCRbeta repertoire served to evaluate the specificity and breadth of SARS-CoV-2-reactive T cell receptors following Ad26.COV2.S vaccination.

The V and J ends are trimmed by 4 bases and 0 bases, leaving 4 bases between them. Its CDR3 holds 13 amino acids, cysteine through phenylalanine. Left in the record is the CDR3 DNA by itself, 39 bases read in frame from the first base. The germline V gene (reference sequence) sets CDR1 to GTSNPN and CDR2 to SVGIG. What this sample's treatment or condition label stands for: around 19 received Ad26.COV2.S at low or high dose, single or two shots; several received placebo; per-sample allocation not given. For vaccine and placebo recipients, repertoires were sequenced using samples collected on day 63 after the first injection. Between 29 July and 7 August 2020, Cohort 1b enrolled 20 to 30 adults aged 18-55 years at one site in Boston, USA. Ad26.COV2.S consisted of a replication-incompetent adenovirus type 26 vector by which a prefusion-stabilized SARS-CoV-2 spike protein from the original Wuhan strain was expressed.

TCRbeta CDR3 regions were sequenced with the immunoSEQ Assay. After extraction, genomic DNA underwent amplification by bias-controlled multiplex PCR, followed by high-throughput sequencing. On the authors' methods: Collapsing and filtering of sequences were performed to quantify the absolute abundance of each unique TCRbeta CDR3 region. T cell fraction was estimated by normalizing TCRbeta template counts to usable DNA, which was measured by amplifying reference genes present in all nucleated cells. Repertoire TCRs were annotated as SARS-CoV-2-specific when V gene, CDR3 amino acid sequence and J gene were exactly matched to a known reactive TCR set. MIRA supplied the reference SARS-CoV-2 TCR set, which was filtered for enrichment in COVID-19-positive ImmuneCODE repertoires so that public or cross-reactive TCRs were removed. Using the MIRA antigens, annotated TCRs were further analysed by specific ORF or by position within an ORF. Breadth was defined as the number of annotated unique rearrangements divided by the total number of unique productive rearrangements, and depth was defined as the summed frequency of the annotated unique rearrangements. Group comparisons of TCR breadth used two-sided Wilcoxon rank-sum tests. TCRdb limited this immuneACCESS table to in-frame rearrangements with V and J called. A share of clones is missing; checked studies link under half to unresolved V genes, and the rest is unexplained. The V and J calls and the clone size are those of that table, but D and trimming were determined from the DNA. The table for this sample lists about 480,000 clones; roughly 87% of them were counted only once. Of the sample, roughly 13% is held by the ten largest clones.

Remarks on this clone: There is no known antigen for this receptor. It has no much larger one-base neighbor in the sample; base qualities were not kept.

Points the paper makes about the study in general: After vaccination, substantial breadth of spike-specific CD8+ and CD4+ T cell responses was reported. It was noted by the authors that total T cell responses may have been underestimated by the TCR breadth and depth analyses. Vaccine and placebo recipients had comparable non-spike TCR breadth, which fits with the vaccine containing only spike. Compared with placebo recipients, Ad26.COV2.S recipients showed higher spike-specific TCR breadth (P = 0.0014). The study was not powered to compare responses between vaccine doses or regimens.

The sequence came from a person aged 18-60 years who received the Ad26.COV2.S COVID-19 vaccine or a placebo. The rearranged chain carries TRBV30 and TRBJ2-6, with an unclear D gene assignment. Sequenced here: peripheral blood, sampled in a trial of Ad26.COV2.S vaccine versus placebo. The CDR3 protein is CAWTRSGANVLTF. The nucleotide sequence reads TGTGCCTGGACCCGCTCTGGGGCCAACGTCCTGACTTTC. Here the CDR3 is joined to the reference TRBV30 and TRBJ2-6 genes, and the full variable domain is: SQTIHQWPATLVQPVGSPLSLECTVEGTSNPNLYWYRQAAGRGLQLLFYSVGIGQISSEVPQNLSASRPQDRQFILSSKKLLLSDSGFYLCAWTRSGANVLTFGAGSRLTVL.